A selection of T cell receptor beta chains follows, all from one sample in a study of blood T cells in healthy people across ages. Each CDR3 protein gets one entry after TCRdb re-called the 5' RACE reads with MiXCR. The sample includes over 600,000 distinct CDR3 sequences, over 40% of them seen just once. The sequenced sample was blood. These receptors originate from a man older than 75 in good health. The CDR3 runs from the conserved cysteine through the conserved F or W.

j_gene: TRBJ2-3; v_gene: TRBV6-5; CDR3aa: CASRLVGTDTQYF
j_gene: TRBJ2-3; v_gene: TRBV12-3/TRBV12-4; CDR3aa: CASSFDSGGSADTQYF
j_gene: TRBJ2-1; v_gene: TRBV20-1; CDR3aa: CSARDLGTTSGGPYEQFF
j_gene: TRBJ2-7; v_gene: TRBV30; CDR3aa: CAWQVGSDEQYF
j_gene: TRBJ2-5; v_gene: TRBV4-1; CDR3aa: CASSQDGDYQETQYF
j_gene: TRBJ2-3; v_gene: TRBV7-2; CDR3aa: CASSPETGLDTQYF
j_gene: TRBJ2-1; v_gene: TRBV5-1; CDR3aa: CASRLGDSYTEQFF
j_gene: TRBJ2-5; v_gene: TRBV3-1; CDR3aa: CASTTVADQETQYF
j_gene: TRBJ1-1; v_gene: TRBV24-1; CDR3aa: CATSDPSNGTETFF
j_gene: TRBJ2-5; v_gene: TRBV7-2; CDR3aa: CASSPRLANNQETQYF
j_gene: TRBJ2-1; v_gene: TRBV5-6; CDR3aa: CASSLSTGGSYNEQFF
j_gene: TRBJ1-1; v_gene: TRBV20-1; CDR3aa: CSATDRARVNTEAFF
j_gene: TRBJ1-2; v_gene: TRBV7-9; CDR3aa: CASSLQFYGYTF
j_gene: TRBJ2-7; v_gene: TRBV20-1; CDR3aa: CSASVGGGTYEQYF
j_gene: TRBJ2-3; v_gene: TRBV29-1; CDR3aa: CSGIRDISTDTQYF
j_gene: TRBJ2-5; v_gene: TRBV6-2/TRBV6-3; CDR3aa: CASSYSTGRGDQETQYF
j_gene: TRBJ2-3; v_gene: TRBV7-9; CDR3aa: CAGRETDTQYF
j_gene: TRBJ2-2; v_gene: TRBV6-1; CDR3aa: CASSAPRGNTGELFF